This record looks at one T cell receptor (beta chain) sequence and its context. The sample originates from a study of T cell responses to AZD1222 COVID-19 vaccine. This CDR3 has 15 amino acids. TCRdb's copy holds only in-frame clones and misses some; the assay was immunoSEQ multiplex PCR. The profile covers about 140,000 clones, with about 89% appearing a single time and 7% to 9% taken by the ten largest. The rearrangement uses TRBV21-1 and TRBJ1-6. TRBV21-1 is tagged as a pseudogene. The clonotype originates from an adult who received the MenACWY meningococcal vaccine as a control. Sequenced here: peripheral blood, sampled 28 days after the second dose of the MenACWY control vaccine. CDR3 sequence: CASSKVGGLGSPLHF. The CDR3 DNA sequence: TGTGCCAGCAGCAAAGTTGGGGGGCTCGGTTCACCCCTCCACTTT.